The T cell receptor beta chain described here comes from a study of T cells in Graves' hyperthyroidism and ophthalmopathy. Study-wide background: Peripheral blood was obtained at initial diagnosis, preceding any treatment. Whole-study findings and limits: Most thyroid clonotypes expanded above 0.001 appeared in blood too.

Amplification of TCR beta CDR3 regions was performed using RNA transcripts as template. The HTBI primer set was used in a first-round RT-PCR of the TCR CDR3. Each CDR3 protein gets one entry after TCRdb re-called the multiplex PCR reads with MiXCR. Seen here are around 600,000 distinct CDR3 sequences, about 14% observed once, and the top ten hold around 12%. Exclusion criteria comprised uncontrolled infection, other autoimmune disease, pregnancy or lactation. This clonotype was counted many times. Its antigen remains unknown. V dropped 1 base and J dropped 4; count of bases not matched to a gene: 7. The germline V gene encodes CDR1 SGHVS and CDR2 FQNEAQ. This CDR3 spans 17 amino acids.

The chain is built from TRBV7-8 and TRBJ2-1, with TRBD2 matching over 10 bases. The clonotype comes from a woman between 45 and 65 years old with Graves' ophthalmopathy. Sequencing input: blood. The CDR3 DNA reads TGTGCCAGCAGCTTAGGTGGGAAGCGGGAGGGTTACAATGAGCAGTTCTTC. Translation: CASSLGGKREGYNEQFF.